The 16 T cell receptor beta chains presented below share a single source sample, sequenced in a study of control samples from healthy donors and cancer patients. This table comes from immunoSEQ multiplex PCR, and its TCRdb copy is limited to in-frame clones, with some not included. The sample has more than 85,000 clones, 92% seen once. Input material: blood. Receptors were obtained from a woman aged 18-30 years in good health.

CDR3 in DNA: TGTGCCAGCAGCCAAGTGGCCAACTATGGCTACACCTTC. Encoded protein: CASSQVANYGYTF. V is TRBV3-1 (or the pseudogene TRBV3-2) and J is TRBJ1-2; unclear D gene. Germline-derived CDR1 and CDR2 are LGHDT and YNNKEL (reference sequence). Trimming removed 1 base from V and 2 bases from J, with 5 bases in between. This CDR3 has 13 amino acids.

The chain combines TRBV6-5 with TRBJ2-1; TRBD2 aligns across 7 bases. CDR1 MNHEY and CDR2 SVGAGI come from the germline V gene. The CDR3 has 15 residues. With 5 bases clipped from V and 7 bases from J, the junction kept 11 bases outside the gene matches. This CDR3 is CASSHLAARRNEQFF. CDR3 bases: TGTGCCAGCAGTCACCTAGCGGCAAGGCGGAATGAGCAGTTCTTC.

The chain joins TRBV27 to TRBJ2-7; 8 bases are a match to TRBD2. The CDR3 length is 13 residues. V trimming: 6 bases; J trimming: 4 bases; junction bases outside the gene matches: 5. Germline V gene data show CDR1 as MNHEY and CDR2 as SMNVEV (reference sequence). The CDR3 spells CASRLAGAYEQYF. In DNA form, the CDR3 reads TGTGCCAGCAGGCTAGCGGGCGCATACGAGCAGTACTTC.

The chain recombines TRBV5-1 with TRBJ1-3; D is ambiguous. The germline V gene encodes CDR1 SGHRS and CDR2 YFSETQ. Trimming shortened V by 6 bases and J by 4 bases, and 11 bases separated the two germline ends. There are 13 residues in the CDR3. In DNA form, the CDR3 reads TGCGCCAGCAAGAAAGGGTCCGGAAACACCATATATTTT. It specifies CASKKGSGNTIYF.

CDR3 DNA sequence: TGTGCCAGCAGCCGCGGGGCGGCTAATGAAAAACTGTTTTTT. This translates into CASSRGAANEKLFF. The chain is built from TRBV11-3 and TRBJ1-4; tentatively, D is TRBD1 (5 bases). Germline V gene lookup returns CDR1 SGHNT and CDR2 YENEEA. V lost 5 bases, J lost 3 bases, and 10 bases lay in between. The CDR3 consists of 14 residues.

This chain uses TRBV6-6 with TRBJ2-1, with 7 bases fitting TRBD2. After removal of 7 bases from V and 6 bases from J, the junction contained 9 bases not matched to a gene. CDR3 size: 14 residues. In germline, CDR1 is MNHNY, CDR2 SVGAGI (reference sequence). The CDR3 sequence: CASTTLGTTNEQFF. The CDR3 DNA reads TGTGCCAGCACCACCCTCGGGACTACCAATGAGCAGTTCTTC.

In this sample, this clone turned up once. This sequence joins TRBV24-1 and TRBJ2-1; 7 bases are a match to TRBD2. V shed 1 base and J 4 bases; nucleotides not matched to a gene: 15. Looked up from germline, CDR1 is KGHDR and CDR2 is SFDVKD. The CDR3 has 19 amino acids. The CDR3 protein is CATSDLRNGGGPKYNEQFF. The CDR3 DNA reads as TGTGCCACCAGTGATTTAAGGAATGGGGGAGGGCCCAAGTACAATGAGCAGTTCTTC.

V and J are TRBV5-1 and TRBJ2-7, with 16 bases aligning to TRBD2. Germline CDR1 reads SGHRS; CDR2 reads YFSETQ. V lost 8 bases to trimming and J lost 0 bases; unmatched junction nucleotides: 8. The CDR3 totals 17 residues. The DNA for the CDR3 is TGCGCCAGTAGATCGGGACTAGCGGGAGGGAGCTCCTACGAGCAGTACTTC. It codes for CASRSGLAGGSSYEQYF.

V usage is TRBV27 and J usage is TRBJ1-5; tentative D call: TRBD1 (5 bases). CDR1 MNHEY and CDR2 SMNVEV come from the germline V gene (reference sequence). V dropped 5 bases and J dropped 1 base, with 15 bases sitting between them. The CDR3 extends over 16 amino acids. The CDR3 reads CASSPDVAGSNQPQHF. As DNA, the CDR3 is TGTGCCAGCAGTCCTGACGTCGCAGGGAGCAATCAGCCCCAGCATTTT.

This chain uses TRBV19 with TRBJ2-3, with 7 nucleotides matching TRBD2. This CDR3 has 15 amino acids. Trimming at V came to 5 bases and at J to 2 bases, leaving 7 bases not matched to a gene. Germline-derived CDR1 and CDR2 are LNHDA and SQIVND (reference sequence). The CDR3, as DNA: TGTGCCAGTAGTCCGCTAGCGGCGATCACAGATACGCAGTATTTT. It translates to CASSPLAAITDTQYF.

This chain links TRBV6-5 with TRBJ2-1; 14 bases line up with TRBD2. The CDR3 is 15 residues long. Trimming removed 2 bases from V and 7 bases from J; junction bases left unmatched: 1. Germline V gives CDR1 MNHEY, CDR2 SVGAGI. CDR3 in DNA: TGTGCCAGCAGTTACCGGACTAGCGGGGGGAATGAGCAGTTCTTC. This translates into CASSYRTSGGNEQFF.

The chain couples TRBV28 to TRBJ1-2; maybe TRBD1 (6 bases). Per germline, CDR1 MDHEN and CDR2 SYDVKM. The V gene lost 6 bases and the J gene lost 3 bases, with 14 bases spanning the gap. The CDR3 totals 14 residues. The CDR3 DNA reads TGTGCCAGCAGCGAACAGGGAGTAGACTATGGCTACACCTTC. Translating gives CASSEQGVDYGYTF.

The chain's CDR3 is CASSAGTSRMDTQYF. CDR3 coding DNA: TGTGCCAGCAGCGCCGGGACTAGCCGAATGGATACGCAGTATTTT. V is TRBV9 and J is TRBJ2-3; TRBD2 aligns across 9 bases. Losses at the gene ends were 3 bases for V and 6 bases for J; bases not matched to a gene: 8. The CDR3 is made up of 15 amino acids. CDR1 SGDLS and CDR2 YYNGEE come from the germline V gene.

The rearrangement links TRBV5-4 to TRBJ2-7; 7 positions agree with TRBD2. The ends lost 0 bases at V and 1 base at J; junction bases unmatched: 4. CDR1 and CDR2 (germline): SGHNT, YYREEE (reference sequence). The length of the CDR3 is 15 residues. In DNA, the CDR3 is TGTGCCAGCAGCTTGGGCGGGAGTGCTTCCTACGAGCAGTACTTC. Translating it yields CASSLGGSASYEQYF.

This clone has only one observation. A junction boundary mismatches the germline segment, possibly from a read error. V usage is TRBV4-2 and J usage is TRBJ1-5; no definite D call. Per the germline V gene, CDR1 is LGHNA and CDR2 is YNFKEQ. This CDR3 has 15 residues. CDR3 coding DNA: TGTGCCAGCAGCGAGACCCTTTTGGCAAATCGGCCCCAGCATTTT. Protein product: CASSETLLANRPQHF.

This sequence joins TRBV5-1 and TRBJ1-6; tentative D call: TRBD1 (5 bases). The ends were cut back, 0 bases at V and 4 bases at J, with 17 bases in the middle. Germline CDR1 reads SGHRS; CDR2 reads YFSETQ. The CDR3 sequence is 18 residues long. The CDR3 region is CASSLGGTRQPYNSPLHF. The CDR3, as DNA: TGCGCCAGCAGCTTGGGAGGGACCAGACAGCCATATAATTCACCCCTCCACTTT.